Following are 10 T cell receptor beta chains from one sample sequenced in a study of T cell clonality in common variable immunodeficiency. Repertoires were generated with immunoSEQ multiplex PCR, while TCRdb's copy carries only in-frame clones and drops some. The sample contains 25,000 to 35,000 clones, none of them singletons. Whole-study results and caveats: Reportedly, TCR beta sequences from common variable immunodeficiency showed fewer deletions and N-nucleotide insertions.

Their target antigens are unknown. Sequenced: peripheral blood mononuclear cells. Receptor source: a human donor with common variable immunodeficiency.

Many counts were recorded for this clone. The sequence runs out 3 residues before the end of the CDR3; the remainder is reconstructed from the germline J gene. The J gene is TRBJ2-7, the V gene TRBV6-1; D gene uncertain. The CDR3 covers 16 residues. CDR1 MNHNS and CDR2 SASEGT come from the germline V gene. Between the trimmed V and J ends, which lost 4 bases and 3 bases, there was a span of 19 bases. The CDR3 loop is CASSVLSSPNFYEQYF. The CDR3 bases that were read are TGTGCCAGCAGTGTCCTCTCCTCCCCAAACTTCTACGAG.

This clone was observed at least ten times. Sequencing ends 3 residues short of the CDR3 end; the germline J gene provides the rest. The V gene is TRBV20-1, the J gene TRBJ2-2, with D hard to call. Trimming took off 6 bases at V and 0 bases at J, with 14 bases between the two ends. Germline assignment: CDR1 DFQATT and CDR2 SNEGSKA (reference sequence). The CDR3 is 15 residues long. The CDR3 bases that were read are TGCAGTGCCTTGAGCGTAAGTCCGAACACCGGGGAG. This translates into CSALSVSPNTGE. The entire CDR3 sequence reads CSALSVSPNTGELFF.

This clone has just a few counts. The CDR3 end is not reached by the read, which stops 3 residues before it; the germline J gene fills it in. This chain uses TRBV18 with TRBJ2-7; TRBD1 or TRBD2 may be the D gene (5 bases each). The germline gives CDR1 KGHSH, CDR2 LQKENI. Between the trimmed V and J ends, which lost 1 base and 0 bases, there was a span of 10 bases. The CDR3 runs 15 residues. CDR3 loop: CASSPRSGSSYEQYF. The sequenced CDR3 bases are TGTGCCAGCTCACCACGATCAGGGAGCTCCTACGAG. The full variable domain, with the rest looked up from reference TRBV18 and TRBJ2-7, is NAGVMQNPRHLVRRRGQEARLRCSPMKGHSHVYWYRQLPEEGLKFMVYLQKENIIDESGMPKERFSAEFPKEGPSILRIQQVVRGDSAAYFCASSPRSGSSYEQYFGPGTRLTVT.

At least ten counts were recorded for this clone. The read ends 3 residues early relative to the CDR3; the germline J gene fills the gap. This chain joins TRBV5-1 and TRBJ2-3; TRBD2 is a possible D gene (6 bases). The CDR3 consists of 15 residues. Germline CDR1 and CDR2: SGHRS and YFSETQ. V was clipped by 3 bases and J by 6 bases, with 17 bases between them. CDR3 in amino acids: CASSSSAGPGDTQYF. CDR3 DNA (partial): TGCGCCAGCAGCTCATCCGCGGGGCCGGGGGATACG.

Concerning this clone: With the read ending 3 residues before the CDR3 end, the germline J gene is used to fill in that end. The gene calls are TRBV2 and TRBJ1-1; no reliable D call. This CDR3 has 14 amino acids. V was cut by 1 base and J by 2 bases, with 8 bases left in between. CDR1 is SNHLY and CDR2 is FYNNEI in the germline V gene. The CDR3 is CASSEERANTEAFF. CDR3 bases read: TGTGCCAGCAGTGAAGAAAGGGCCAACACTGAA.

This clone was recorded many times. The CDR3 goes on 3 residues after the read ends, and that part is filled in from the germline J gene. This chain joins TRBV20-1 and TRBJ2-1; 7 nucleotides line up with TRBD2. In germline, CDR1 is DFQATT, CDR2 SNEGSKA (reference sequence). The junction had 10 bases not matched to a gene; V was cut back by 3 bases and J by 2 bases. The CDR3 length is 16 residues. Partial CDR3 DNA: TGCAGTGCTAGGACTAATCTAGCGGAGGCCTACAATGAG. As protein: CSARTNLAEAYNE. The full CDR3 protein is CSARTNLAEAYNEQFF.

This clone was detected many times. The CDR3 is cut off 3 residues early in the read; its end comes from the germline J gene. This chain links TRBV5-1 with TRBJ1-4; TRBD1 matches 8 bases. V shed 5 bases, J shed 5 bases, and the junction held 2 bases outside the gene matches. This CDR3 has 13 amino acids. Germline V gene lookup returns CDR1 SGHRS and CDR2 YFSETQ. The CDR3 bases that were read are TGCGCCAGCAGGAGGACAGGGAATGAAAAA. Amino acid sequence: CASRRTGNEK. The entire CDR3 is CASRRTGNEKLFF.

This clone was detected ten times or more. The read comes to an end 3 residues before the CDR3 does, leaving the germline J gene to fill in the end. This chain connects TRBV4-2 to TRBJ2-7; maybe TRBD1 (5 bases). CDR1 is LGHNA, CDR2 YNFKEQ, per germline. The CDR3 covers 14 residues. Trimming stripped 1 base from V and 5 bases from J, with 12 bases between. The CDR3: CASSQAPPGNEQYF. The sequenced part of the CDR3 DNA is TGTGCCAGCAGCCAAGCTCCCCCAGGGAACGAG.

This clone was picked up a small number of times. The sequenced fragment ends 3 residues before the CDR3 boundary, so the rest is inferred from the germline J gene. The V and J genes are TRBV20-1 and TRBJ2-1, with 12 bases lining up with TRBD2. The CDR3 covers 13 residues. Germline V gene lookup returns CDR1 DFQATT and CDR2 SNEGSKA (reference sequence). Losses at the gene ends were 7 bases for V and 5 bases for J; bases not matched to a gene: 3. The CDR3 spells CSGASGRDNEQFF. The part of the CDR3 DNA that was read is TGCAGTGGGGCTAGCGGGAGGGACAATGAG.

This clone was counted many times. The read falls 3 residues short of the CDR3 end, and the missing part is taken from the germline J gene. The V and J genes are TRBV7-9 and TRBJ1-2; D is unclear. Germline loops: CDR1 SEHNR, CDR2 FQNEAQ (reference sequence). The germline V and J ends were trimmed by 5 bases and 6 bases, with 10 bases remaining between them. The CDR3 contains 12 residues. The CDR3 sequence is CASSGRSDGYTF. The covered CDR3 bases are TGTGCCAGCAGCGGTCGGTCCGATGGC.